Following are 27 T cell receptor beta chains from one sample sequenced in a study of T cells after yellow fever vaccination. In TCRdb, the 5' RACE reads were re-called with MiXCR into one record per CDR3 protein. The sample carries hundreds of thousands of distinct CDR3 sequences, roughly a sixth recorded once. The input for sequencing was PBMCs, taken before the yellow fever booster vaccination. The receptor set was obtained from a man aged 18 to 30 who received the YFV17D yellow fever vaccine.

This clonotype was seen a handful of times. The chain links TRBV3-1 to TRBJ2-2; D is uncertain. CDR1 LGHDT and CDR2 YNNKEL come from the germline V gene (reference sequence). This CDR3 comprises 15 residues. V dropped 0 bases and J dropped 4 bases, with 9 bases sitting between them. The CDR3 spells CASSQDADLTGELFF. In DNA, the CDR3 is TGTGCCAGCAGCCAAGACGCCGATCTCACCGGGGAGCTGTTTTTT.

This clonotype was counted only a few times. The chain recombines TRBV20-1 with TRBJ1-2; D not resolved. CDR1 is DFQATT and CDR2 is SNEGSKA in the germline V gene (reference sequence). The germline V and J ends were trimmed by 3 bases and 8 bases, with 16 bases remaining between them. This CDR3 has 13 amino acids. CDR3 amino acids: CSARPLGPAGYTF. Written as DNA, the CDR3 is TGCAGTGCTAGGCCCTTGGGCCCGGCAGGCTACACCTTC.

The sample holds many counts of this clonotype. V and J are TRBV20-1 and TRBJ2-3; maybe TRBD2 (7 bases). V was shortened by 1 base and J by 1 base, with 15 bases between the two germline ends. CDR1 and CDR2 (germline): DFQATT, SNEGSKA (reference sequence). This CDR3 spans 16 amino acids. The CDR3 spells CSARARGGFRTDTQYF. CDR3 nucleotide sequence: TGCAGTGCTAGAGCGAGGGGGGGCTTTCGCACAGATACGCAGTATTTT.

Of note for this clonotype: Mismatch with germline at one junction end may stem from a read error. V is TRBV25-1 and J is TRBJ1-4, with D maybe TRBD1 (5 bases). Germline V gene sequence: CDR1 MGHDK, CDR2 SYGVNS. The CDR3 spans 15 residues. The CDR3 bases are TGTGCCAGCACCGACCCAAGGGGTACTAGTGAAAAACTGTTTTTT. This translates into CASTDPRGTSEKLFF. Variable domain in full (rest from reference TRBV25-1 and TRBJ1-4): EADIYQTPRYLVIGTGKKITLECSQTMGHDKMYWYQQDPGMELHLIHYSYGVNSTEKGDLSSESTVSRIRTEHFPLTLESARPSHTSQYLCASTDPRGTSEKLFFGSGTQLSVL.

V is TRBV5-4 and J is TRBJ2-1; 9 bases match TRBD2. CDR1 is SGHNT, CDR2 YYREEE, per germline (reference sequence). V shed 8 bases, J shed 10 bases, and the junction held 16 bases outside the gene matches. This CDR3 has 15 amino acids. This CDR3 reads CASTFEAGGLWEQFF. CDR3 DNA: TGTGCCAGTACCTTTGAGGCGGGGGGGCTTTGGGAGCAGTTCTTC.

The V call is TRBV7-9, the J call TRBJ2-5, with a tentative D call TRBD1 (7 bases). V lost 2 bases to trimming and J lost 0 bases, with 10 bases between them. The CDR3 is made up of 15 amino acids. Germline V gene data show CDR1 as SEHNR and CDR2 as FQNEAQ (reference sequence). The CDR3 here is CASSLPGGYQETQYF. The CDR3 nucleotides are TGTGCCAGCAGCTTACCAGGGGGGTACCAAGAGACCCAGTACTTC. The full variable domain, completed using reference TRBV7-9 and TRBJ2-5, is DTGVSQNPRHKITKRGQNVTFRCDPISEHNRLYWYRQTLGQGPEFLTYFQNEAQLEKSRLLSDRFSAERPKGSFSTLEIQRTEQGDSAMYLCASSLPGGYQETQYFGPGTRLLVL.

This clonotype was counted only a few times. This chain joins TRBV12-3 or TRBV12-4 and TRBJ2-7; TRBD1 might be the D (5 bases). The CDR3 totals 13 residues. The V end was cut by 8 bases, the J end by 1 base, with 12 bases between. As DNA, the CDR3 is TGTGCCAGCGCCTATCAGGGATCCTACGAGCAGTACTTC. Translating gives CASAYQGSYEQYF.

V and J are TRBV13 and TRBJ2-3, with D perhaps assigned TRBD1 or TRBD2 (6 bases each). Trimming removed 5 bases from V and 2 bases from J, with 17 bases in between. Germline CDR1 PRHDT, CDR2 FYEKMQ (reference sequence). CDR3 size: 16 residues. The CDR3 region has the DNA TGTGCCAGCAGCCCCGTCCCCGGGGGCGACACAGATACGCAGTATTTT. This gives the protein CASSPVPGGDTDTQYF.

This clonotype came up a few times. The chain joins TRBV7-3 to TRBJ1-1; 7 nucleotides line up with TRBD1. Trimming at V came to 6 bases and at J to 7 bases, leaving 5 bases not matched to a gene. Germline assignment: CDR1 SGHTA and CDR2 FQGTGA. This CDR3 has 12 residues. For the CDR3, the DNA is TGTGCCAGCAGAGCCCCAGGGGGTGAAGCTTTCTTT. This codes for CASRAPGGEAFF.

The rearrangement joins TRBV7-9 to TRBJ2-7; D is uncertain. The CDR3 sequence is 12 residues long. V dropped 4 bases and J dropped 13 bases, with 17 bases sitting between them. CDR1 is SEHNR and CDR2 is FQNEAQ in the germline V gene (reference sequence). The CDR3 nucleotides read TGTGCCAGCAGCTCTGGAGATGCGTCGAGTTACTTC. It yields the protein CASSSGDASSYF.

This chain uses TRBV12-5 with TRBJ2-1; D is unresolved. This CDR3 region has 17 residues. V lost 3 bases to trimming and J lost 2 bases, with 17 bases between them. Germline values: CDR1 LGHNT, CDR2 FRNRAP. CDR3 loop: CASGFLRRSGTYNEQFF. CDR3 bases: TGTGCTAGTGGTTTTCTTCGTAGGTCAGGCACCTACAATGAGCAGTTCTTC.

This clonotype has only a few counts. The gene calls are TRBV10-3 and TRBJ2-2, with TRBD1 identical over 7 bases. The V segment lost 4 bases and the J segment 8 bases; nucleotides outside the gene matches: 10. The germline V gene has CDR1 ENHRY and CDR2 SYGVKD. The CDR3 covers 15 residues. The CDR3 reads CAISGPGQLMGELFF. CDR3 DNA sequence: TGTGCCATCAGTGGGCCGGGACAGCTTATGGGGGAGCTGTTTTTT.

The CDR3 sequence is CASSEPGSTNEQFF. The CDR3 DNA sequence: TGCGCCAGCAGTGAGCCCGGGAGCACCAATGAGCAGTTCTTC. The chain joins TRBV10-2 to TRBJ2-1; D perhaps matches TRBD2 (6 bases). Trimming took off 2 bases at V and 6 bases at J, with 11 bases between the two ends. CDR1 and CDR2 from the germline V gene are WSHSY and SAAADI. This CDR3 comprises 14 residues.

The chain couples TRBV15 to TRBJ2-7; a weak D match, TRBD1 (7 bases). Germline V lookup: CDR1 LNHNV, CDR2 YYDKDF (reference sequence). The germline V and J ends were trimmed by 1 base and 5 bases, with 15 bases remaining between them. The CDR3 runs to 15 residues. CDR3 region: CATSRGAGGLDEQYF. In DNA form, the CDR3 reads TGTGCCACCAGCAGAGGGGCAGGGGGACTCGACGAGCAGTACTTC. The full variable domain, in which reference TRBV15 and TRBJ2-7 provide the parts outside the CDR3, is DAMVIQNPRYQVTQFGKPVTLSCSQTLNHNVMYWYQQKSSQAPKLLFHYYDKDFNNEADTPDNFQSRRPNTSFCFLDIRSPGLGDTAMYLCATSRGAGGLDEQYFGPGTRLTVT.

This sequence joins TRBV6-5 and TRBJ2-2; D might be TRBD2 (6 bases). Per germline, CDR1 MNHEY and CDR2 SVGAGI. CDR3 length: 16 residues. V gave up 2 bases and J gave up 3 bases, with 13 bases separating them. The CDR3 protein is CASSYMGGLYTGELFF. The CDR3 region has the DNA TGTGCCAGCAGTTACATGGGGGGTTTATACACCGGGGAGCTGTTTTTT.

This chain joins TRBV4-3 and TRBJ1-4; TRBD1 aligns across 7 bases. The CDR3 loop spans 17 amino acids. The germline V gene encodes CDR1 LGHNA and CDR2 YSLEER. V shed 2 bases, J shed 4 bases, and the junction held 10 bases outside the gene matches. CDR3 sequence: CASSQRVGGDNNEKLFF. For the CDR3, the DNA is TGCGCCAGCAGCCAACGGGTAGGGGGCGACAATAATGAAAAACTGTTTTTT.

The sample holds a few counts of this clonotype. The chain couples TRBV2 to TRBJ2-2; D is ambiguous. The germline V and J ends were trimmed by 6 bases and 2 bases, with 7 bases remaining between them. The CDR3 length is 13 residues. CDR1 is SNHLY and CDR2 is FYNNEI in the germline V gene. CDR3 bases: TGTGCCAGCAGGCAGGTTAACACCGGGGAGCTGTTTTTT. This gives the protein CASRQVNTGELFF.

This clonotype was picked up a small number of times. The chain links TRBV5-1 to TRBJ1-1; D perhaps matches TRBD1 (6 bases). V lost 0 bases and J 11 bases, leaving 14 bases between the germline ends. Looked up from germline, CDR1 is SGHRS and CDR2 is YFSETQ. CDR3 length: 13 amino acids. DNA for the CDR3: TGCGCCAGCAGCTTGGGGGGGCAGGTCGTCGCTTTCTTT. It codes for CASSLGGQVVAFF.

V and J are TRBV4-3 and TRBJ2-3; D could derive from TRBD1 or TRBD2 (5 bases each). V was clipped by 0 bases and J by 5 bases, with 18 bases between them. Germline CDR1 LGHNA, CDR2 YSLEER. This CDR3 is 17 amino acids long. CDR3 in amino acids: CASSQDRRQGVGDTQYF. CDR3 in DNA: TGCGCCAGCAGCCAAGACCGTCGGCAGGGAGTAGGAGATACGCAGTATTTT.

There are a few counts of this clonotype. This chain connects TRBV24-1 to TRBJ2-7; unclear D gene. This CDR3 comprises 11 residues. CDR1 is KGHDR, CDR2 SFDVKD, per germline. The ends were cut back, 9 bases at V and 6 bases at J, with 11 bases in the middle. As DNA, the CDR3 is TGTGCCACCCCCCCTCTCGGCGAGCAGTACGTC. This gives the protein CATPPLGEQYV.

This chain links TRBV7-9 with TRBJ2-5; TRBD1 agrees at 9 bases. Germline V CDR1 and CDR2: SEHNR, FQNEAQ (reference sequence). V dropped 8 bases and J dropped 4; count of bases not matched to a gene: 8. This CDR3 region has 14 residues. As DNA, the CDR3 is TGTGCCAGCTCAGGGACAGGGTTGGGAGAGACCCAGTACTTC. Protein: CASSGTGLGETQYF.

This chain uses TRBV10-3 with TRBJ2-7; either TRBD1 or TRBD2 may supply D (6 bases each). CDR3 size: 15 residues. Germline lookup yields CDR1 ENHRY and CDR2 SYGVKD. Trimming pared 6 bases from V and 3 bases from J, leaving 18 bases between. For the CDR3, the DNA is TGTGCCATCAGAACAAGGGGGGTGGGTGTCTACGAGCAGTACTTC. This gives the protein CAIRTRGVGVYEQYF.

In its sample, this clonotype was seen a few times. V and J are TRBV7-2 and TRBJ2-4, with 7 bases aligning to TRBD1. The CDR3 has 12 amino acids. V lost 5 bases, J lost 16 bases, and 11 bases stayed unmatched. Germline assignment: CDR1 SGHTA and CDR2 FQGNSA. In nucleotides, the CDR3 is TGTGCCAGCAGCCTCTATGGACAGGCGTTATACTTC. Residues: CASSLYGQALYF.

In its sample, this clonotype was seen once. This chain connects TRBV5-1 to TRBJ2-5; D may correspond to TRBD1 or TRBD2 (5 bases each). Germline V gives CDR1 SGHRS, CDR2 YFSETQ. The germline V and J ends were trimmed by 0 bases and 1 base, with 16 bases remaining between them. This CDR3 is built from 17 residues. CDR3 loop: CASSLALSSGTQETQYF. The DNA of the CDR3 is TGCGCCAGCAGCTTGGCCTTGTCGTCGGGGACCCAAGAGACCCAGTACTTC. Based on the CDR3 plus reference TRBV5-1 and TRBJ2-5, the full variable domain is KAGVTQTPRYLIKTRGQQVTLSCSPISGHRSVSWYQQTPGQGLQFLFEYFSETQRNKGNFPGRFSGRQFSNSRSEMNVSTLELGDSALYLCASSLALSSGTQETQYFGPGTRLLVL.

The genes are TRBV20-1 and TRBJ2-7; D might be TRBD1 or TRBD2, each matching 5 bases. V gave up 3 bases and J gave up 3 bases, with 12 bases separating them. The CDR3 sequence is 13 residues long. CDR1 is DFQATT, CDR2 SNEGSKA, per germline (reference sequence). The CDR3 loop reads CSASGDRDYEQYF. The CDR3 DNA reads TGCAGTGCTAGCGGGGACCGGGACTACGAGCAGTACTTC.

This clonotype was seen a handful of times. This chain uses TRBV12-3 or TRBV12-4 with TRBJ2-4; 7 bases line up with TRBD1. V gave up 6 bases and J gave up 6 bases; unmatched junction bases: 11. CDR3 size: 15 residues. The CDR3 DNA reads TGTGCCAGCAGCAAGACAGGGTCCGGAGGAAACATTCAGTACTTC. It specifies CASSKTGSGGNIQYF.

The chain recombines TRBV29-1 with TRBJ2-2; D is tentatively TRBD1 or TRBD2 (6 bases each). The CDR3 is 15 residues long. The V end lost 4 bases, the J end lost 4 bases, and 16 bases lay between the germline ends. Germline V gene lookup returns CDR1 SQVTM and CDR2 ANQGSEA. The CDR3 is CSVVFTGTPTGELFF. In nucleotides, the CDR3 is TGCAGCGTTGTTTTCACAGGGACTCCCACCGGGGAGCTGTTTTTT.